This T cell receptor beta chain came from a study of vaccination effects on CD4 cells after COVID-19. As for the study in general: Sampling occurred a median 72 days post second dose, range 14 to 241. Study-wide results and caveats: Among infection- and vaccine-induced clones, marked clonal contraction occurred late after vaccination.

The length of the CDR3 is 14 residues. Trimming removed 3 bases from V and 1 base from J, with 9 bases in between. The germline V gene encodes CDR1 LGHDT and CDR2 YNNKEL (reference sequence). In the case of this clone: What it binds is unknown.

Profiling relied on immunoSEQ multiplex PCR, and the TCRdb table lists in-frame clones only, not all of them. The data contain about 61,000 clones, 73% of them seen just once; the ten biggest clones take up less than 1.5%. CD4+ T cells specific for antigen were expanded with viral peptide pools by the ViraFEST assay before sequencing. Subsequent to 10 days of culture, CD4+ T cells were isolated. Each participant was administered two doses of either the BNT162b2 or the mRNA-1273 vaccine. Every well got a few million PBMC, which were grown with 8.5 to 10 IU/ml IL-2 and roughly 10 ug/ml peptides. IL-2 medium was substituted for half the medium on days 3 and 7.

This chain links TRBV3-1 (or the pseudogene TRBV3-2) with TRBJ2-5; D gene ambiguous. This receptor was identified in a human donor who received a COVID-19 vaccine. The material sequenced was CD4+ T cells from PBMCs cultured with HCoV-229E spike peptides, taken after COVID-19 vaccination. The CDR3 loop is CASSHWQSQETQYF. In DNA, the CDR3 is TGTGCCAGCAGCCATTGGCAGAGCCAAGAGACCCAGTACTTC.